This T cell receptor beta chain was identified in a study of Graves' ophthalmopathy and Graves' hyperthyroidism. Fresh peripheral blood, roughly 10 ml, was the PBMC source. Amplification targeted the TCR beta CDR3 regions, with RNA transcripts as the source material. HTBI primers were employed in first-round RT-PCR, then a second-round multiplex PCR followed. Via MiXCR, TCRdb re-called the multiplex PCR reads, giving one row per CDR3 protein. The sample lists about 480,000 distinct CDR3 sequences, approximately 15% occurring once. The table lists this clonotype with many counts. Its antigen is unknown. CDR1 and CDR2 from the germline V gene are MNHNS and SASEGT. V was clipped by 8 bases and J by 2 bases; unmatched bases: 6. The length of the CDR3 is 13 residues. The study, taken as a whole, reports: Blood shared most expanded thyroid clonotypes above 0.001 frequency. Ophthalmopathy versus stable hyperthyroidism: 13-signature model gave 87.88% sensitivity, 75% to 83% specificity.

The sequencing sample was made of blood. The gene calls are TRBV6-1 and TRBJ2-7; TRBD2 matches at 7 bases. The receptor comes from a woman aged 25 to 45 with Graves' ophthalmopathy. The CDR3: CASSQAGTYEQYF. The CDR3 nucleotides read TGTGCCAGCTCCCAAGCGGGAACCTACGAGCAGTACTTC.